This entry lists 25 T cell receptor beta chains sequenced from one sample in a study of blood T cell repertoires in COVID-19 (dated by TCRdb to about 2020). The method was the immunoSEQ multiplex PCR assay. TCRdb's version of the immuneACCESS table is confined to in-frame rearrangements and falls short of the full clone set. An unresolved V gene accounts for under half of the shortfall where checked; the remainder is of unknown origin. The sample includes more than 95,000 clones, with 90% observed a single time. About 1.9% of the sample is in the top ten clones. Sequenced sample: peripheral blood. Receptors originate from a human donor with active COVID-19. The donor label of this sample is uncertain.

V is TRBV9 and J is TRBJ2-5; possibly TRBD2 for D (6 bases). The CDR3 has 13 residues. With 7 bases removed from V and 2 bases from J, the gap between germline ends came to 12 bases. Germline V gene lookup returns CDR1 SGDLS and CDR2 YYNGEE. The CDR3 DNA reads TGTGCCAGCGGCGGGGCACCTCAAGAGACCCAGTACTTC. Translating it yields CASGGAPQETQYF.

The chain is built from TRBV28 and TRBJ2-2; 8 nucleotides match TRBD1. Per germline, CDR1 MDHEN and CDR2 SYDVKM. The CDR3 consists of 15 residues. V was clipped by 10 bases and J by 4 bases; unmatched bases: 11. CDR3 sequence: CATTTTGGFTGELFF. The CDR3, as DNA: TGTGCCACAACAACTACAGGGGGATTCACCGGGGAGCTGTTTTTT.

The CDR3 bases are TGTGCCAGCAGCGGCCCCCCCCCGAACGAAAAACTGTTTTTT. It encodes CASSGPPPNEKLFF. The genes are TRBV7-2 and TRBJ1-4, with unresolved D. The V gene lost 5 bases and the J gene lost 8 bases, with 15 bases spanning the gap. The germline CDR1 and CDR2 sequences are SGHTA and FQGNSA. The CDR3 sequence is 14 residues long.

The chain has TRBV5-1 and TRBJ2-7, with D hard to call. Germline values: CDR1 SGHRS, CDR2 YFSETQ. The CDR3 runs 14 residues. The ends were cut back, 0 bases at V and 5 bases at J, with 12 bases in the middle. The CDR3 DNA follows: TGCGCCAGCAGCTTGGCCGGCAGGCTCGACGAGCAGTACTTC. This gives the protein CASSLAGRLDEQYF.

This chain uses TRBV7-8 with TRBJ2-3, with 9 nucleotides matching TRBD2. The germline CDR1 and CDR2 sequences are SGHVS and FQNEAQ. The length of the CDR3 is 19 residues. The V segment lost 1 base and the J segment 0 bases; nucleotides outside the gene matches: 11. DNA of the CDR3: TGTGCCAGCAGCTTAGGATTCGGGCTAGCGGGGACTAGCACAGATACGCAGTATTTT. Encoded protein: CASSLGFGLAGTSTDTQYF.

The V and J genes are TRBV10-1 and TRBJ2-1; 7 bases match TRBD1. V dropped 6 bases and J dropped 11; count of bases not matched to a gene: 10. Per the germline V gene, CDR1 is WNHNN and CDR2 is SYGVQD (reference sequence). CDR3 length: 13 residues. The CDR3 loop is CASSVDRVGQQFF. In DNA form, the CDR3 reads TGCGCCAGCAGCGTAGACAGGGTAGGCCAGCAGTTCTTC.

V usage is TRBV6-5 and J usage is TRBJ1-5, with D maybe TRBD1 (5 bases). Germline lookup yields CDR1 MNHEY and CDR2 SVGAGI. Trimming took off 6 bases at V and 4 bases at J, with 16 bases between the two ends. The CDR3 runs to 15 residues. The CDR3 reads CASRGPARWNQPQHF. DNA for the CDR3: TGTGCCAGCAGGGGGCCGGCACGATGGAATCAGCCCCAGCATTTT.

The CDR3 nucleotides are TGTGCCAGTAGTATTCCGAATAGATACACTGAAGCTTTCTTT. Its translation is CASSIPNRYTEAFF. V usage is TRBV19 and J usage is TRBJ1-1; D is unclear. Germline loops: CDR1 LNHDA, CDR2 SQIVND (reference sequence). The CDR3 loop spans 14 amino acids. V lost 3 bases to trimming and J lost 3 bases, with 11 bases between them.

The CDR3 reads CASSSQGSFQPQHF. Here the CDR3 DNA reads TGTGCCAGCAGTTCACAGGGGTCGTTTCAGCCCCAGCATTTT. This chain joins TRBV6-2 or TRBV6-3 and TRBJ1-5; 7 nucleotides align to TRBD1. The CDR3 is made up of 14 amino acids. Losses at the gene ends were 4 bases for V and 6 bases for J; bases not matched to a gene: 6. CDR1 is MNHEY and CDR2 is SVGEGT in the germline V gene.

The rearrangement uses TRBV5-8 and TRBJ2-4, with TRBD1 matching over 10 bases. The CDR3 contains 16 residues. The germline gives CDR1 SGHTS, CDR2 YDEGEE. J was trimmed by 2 bases and V by 0 bases; bases with no gene match: 2. The DNA of the CDR3 is TGTGCCAGCAGCTTGGAGGGACAGGGGTCCAAAAACATTCAGTACTTC. It codes for CASSLEGQGSKNIQYF.

This clone has at least ten counts. The germline gene is not matched at one end of the junction; a read error may be the cause. The chain recombines TRBV12-3 or TRBV12-4 with TRBJ2-7; the match to TRBD1 covers 9 bases. CDR3 length equals 13 residues. CDR3 sequence reads: CASSHTPTGTGSF. CDR3 nucleotides: TGTGCCAGCAGCCACACCCCTACCGGGACAGGGTCCTTC.

In its sample, this clone was seen once. The sample has other DNA sequences that encode this CDR3 too. The J gene is TRBJ1-3, the V gene TRBV19; no firm D call. Germline V gives CDR1 LNHDA, CDR2 SQIVND (reference sequence). The CDR3 loop spans 13 amino acids. The V end lost 6 bases, the J end lost 0 bases, and 6 bases lay between the germline ends. DNA for the CDR3: TGTGCCAGTAGCCTCCTCTCTGGAAACACCATATATTTT. Protein sequence: CASSLLSGNTIYF.

This chain links TRBV5-1 with TRBJ2-7; 7 nucleotides agree with TRBD1. CDR1 and CDR2 from the germline V gene are SGHRS and YFSETQ. This CDR3 comprises 15 residues. J was trimmed by 5 bases and V by 2 bases; bases with no gene match: 10. The DNA of the CDR3 is TGCGCCAGCAGCTTACAGACAGGGCGAGTGAACGAGCAGTACTTC. Amino acid sequence: CASSLQTGRVNEQYF. Based on the CDR3 plus reference TRBV5-1 and TRBJ2-7, the full variable domain is KAGVTQTPRYLIKTRGQQVTLSCSPISGHRSVSWYQQTPGQGLQFLFEYFSETQRNKGNFPGRFSGRQFSNSRSEMNVSTLELGDSALYLCASSLQTGRVNEQYFGPGTRLTVT.

The gene calls are TRBV6-2 or TRBV6-3 and TRBJ2-3; a possible D gene is TRBD2 (7 bases). The V gene lost 5 bases and the J gene lost 2 bases, with 17 bases spanning the gap. The CDR3 runs 16 residues. Germline values: CDR1 MNHEY, CDR2 SVGEGT. CDR3 amino acids: CASSIGGLVATDTQYF. The CDR3 DNA reads TGTGCCAGCAGTATCGGGGGGCTGGTTGCCACAGATACGCAGTATTTT.

V and J are TRBV6-2 or TRBV6-3 and TRBJ1-5, with 8 bases aligning to TRBD1. The CDR3 has 15 residues. Germline loops: CDR1 MNHEY, CDR2 SVGEGT. The V and J ends lost 4 bases and 7 bases, in that order; junction bases with no gene match: 9. The CDR3 loop reads CASSLSGGDFQPQHF. CDR3 DNA: TGTGCCAGCAGTTTGTCAGGGGGCGATTTCCAGCCCCAGCATTTT.

V gene TRBV28 combines with J gene TRBJ1-6; TRBD1 agrees at 11 bases. This CDR3 has 14 residues. Germline V gene lookup returns CDR1 MDHEN and CDR2 SYDVKM. Trimming cost V 10 bases and J 9 bases; bases outside gene matches: 8. The CDR3 DNA follows: TGTGCCACCAAATCCGGGACAGGGGGTTCACCCCTCCACTTT. It is translated as CATKSGTGGSPLHF.

Points on this clone: At one of its ends the junction is not consistent with the germline gene, which may arise from a read error. This chain links TRBV7-7 with TRBJ1-1; D ambiguous. The CDR3 extends over 13 amino acids. CDR1 and CDR2 from the germline V gene are SSHAT and FNYEAQ (reference sequence). Written as DNA, the CDR3 is TGTGCTAGCAGTTCGAAGCCGAACACTGAAGCTTTCTTT. As protein: CASSSKPNTEAFF.

The chain links TRBV7-2 to TRBJ2-3; 11 nucleotides align to TRBD2. The CDR3 is 13 residues long. CDR1 is SGHTA, CDR2 FQGNSA, per germline. Unmatched junction bases numbered 10, after V lost 10 bases and J lost 10 bases. This CDR3 reads CATTVAGGLAQYF. The CDR3 DNA follows: TGTGCCACTACTGTAGCGGGGGGGCTCGCGCAGTATTTT.

This clone was counted a single time. The chain recombines TRBV19 with TRBJ2-7, with 9 bases lining up with TRBD1. This CDR3 is 15 amino acids long. Germline V gives CDR1 LNHDA, CDR2 SQIVND (reference sequence). V lost 6 bases to trimming and J lost 5 bases; unmatched junction nucleotides: 11. The DNA of the CDR3 is TGTGCCAGTAGGGCCGGGACAGGGAGCGTCCACGAGCAGTACTTC. Translated, it gives CASRAGTGSVHEQYF.

The rearrangement links TRBV5-4 to TRBJ2-5, with TRBD2 identical over 12 bases. CDR3 size: 15 residues. Germline-derived CDR1 and CDR2 are SGHNT and YYREEE (reference sequence). With V trimmed by 0 bases and J by 4 bases, 1 base remained unmatched. As DNA, the CDR3 is TGTGCCAGCAGCTTGGCTAGCGGGGGGGCAGAGACCCAGTACTTC. As protein: CASSLASGGAETQYF.

The rearrangement joins TRBV5-1 to TRBJ1-5; D is unresolved. V was pared by 3 bases and J by 0 bases, with 10 bases between. Germline values: CDR1 SGHRS, CDR2 YFSETQ. The CDR3 is 15 residues long. CDR3 amino acids: CASSWGVHSNQPQHF. The CDR3, as DNA: TGCGCCAGCAGCTGGGGAGTCCATAGCAATCAGCCCCAGCATTTT.

The chain combines TRBV5-5 with TRBJ1-1; D gene uncertain. The V gene's germline CDR1 is SGHKS and CDR2 YYEKEE (reference sequence). V was pared by 2 bases and J by 1 base, with 6 bases between. The CDR3 is 13 residues long. The DNA for the CDR3 is TGTGCCAGCAGCTTAAAGCCGAACACTGAAGCTTTCTTT. Translated: CASSLKPNTEAFF.

The V gene is TRBV7-9, the J gene TRBJ2-1, with D perhaps matching TRBD2 (5 bases). Trimming removed 0 bases at V and 8 bases at J, with 11 bases between. This CDR3 region has 14 residues. Per germline, CDR1 SEHNR and CDR2 FQNEAQ (reference sequence). CDR3 sequence reads: CASSLAAGRDEQFF. The CDR3 region has the DNA TGTGCCAGCAGCTTAGCGGCGGGCCGGGATGAGCAGTTCTTC.

This rearrangement joins TRBV6-2 or TRBV6-3 to TRBJ1-2, with 8 bases aligning to TRBD1. Germline assignment: CDR1 MNHEY and CDR2 SVGEGT. V gave up 5 bases and J gave up 3 bases; unmatched junction bases: 2. CDR3 length: 13 residues. CDR3 in DNA: TGTGCCAGCAGTCTGGACAGGGACTATGGCTACACCTTC. Amino acid sequence: CASSLDRDYGYTF.

The CDR3 here is CASSGRWERNQPQHF. CDR3 bases: TGTGCCAGTAGTGGCCGGTGGGAGAGAAATCAGCCCCAGCATTTT. V usage is TRBV19 and J usage is TRBJ1-5, with D uncertain. The CDR3 sequence is 15 residues long. The V and J ends lost 5 bases and 4 bases respectively, with 15 bases between them. CDR1 LNHDA and CDR2 SQIVND come from the germline V gene (reference sequence).